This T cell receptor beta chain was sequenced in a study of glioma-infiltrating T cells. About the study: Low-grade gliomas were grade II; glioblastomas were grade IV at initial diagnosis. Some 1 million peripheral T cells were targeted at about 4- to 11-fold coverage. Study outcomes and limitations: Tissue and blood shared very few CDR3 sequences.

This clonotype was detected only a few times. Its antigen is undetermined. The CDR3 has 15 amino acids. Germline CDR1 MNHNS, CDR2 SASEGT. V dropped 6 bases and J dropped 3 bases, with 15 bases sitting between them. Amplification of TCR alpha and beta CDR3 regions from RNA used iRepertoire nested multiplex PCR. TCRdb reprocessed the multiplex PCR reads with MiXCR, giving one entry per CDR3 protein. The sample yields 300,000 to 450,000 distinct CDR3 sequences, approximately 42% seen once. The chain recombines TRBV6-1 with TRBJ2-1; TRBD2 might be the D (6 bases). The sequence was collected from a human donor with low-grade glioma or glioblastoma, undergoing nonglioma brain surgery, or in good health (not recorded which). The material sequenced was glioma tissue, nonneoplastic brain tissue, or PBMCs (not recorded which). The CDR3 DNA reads TGTGCCAGCAGCGTCCTAGCGTTAGACTACAATGAGCAGTTCTTC. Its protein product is CASSVLALDYNEQFF.